Listed below are T cell receptor beta chains from one sample, sequenced in a study of blood T cell repertoires in COVID-19. Repertoires were generated with immunoSEQ multiplex PCR, while TCRdb's copy carries only in-frame clones and drops some. The sample includes around 200,000 clones, more than 75% of them seen just once. Sequencing input: peripheral blood. These receptors came from a person aged 65 to 79 with COVID-19, enrolled during active disease. CDR3s include the opening cysteine and the closing phenylalanine or tryptophan. Each record gives: J gene, D gene, clone size, V gene, CDR3 DNA, CDR3 protein. The D gene is left open where the match is weak. Clone size, where shown, is once, few, many, or a class for clones that have expanded.

J: TRBJ1-2
D: TRBD1
size: NA
V: TRBV28
DNA: TGTGCCAGCAAACCTACTGGGACAGGCATCCCCAATTTTTATGGCTACACCTTC
CDR3: CASKPTGTGIPNFYGYTF

J: TRBJ2-7
D: TRBD2
size: once
V: TRBV2
DNA: TGTGCCAGCAGTACTAGCGGGAGTGTTGGGTACGAGCAGTACTTC
CDR3: CASSTSGSVGYEQYF

J: TRBJ2-2
D: NA
size: NA
V: TRBV28
DNA: TGTGCCAGCAAAAGGGGCACCGGGGAGCTGTTTTTT
CDR3: CASKRGTGELFF

J: TRBJ1-6
D: TRBD1
size: NA
V: TRBV5-4
DNA: TGTGCCAGCAGCTTGGCCGGGACAGGGACCTATAATTCACCCCTCCACTTT
CDR3: CASSLAGTGTYNSPLHF

J: TRBJ2-5
D: TRBD1
size: NA
V: TRBV7-9
DNA: TGTGCCAGCAGCTGGAGACAGGGAGCAAGGGAGACCCAGTACTTC
CDR3: CASSWRQGARETQYF

J: TRBJ1-1
D: NA
size: NA
V: TRBV6-1
DNA: TGTGCCAGCAGTGAAGTGTGGGCGCGGAACACTGAAGCTTTCTTT
CDR3: CASSEVWARNTEAFF

J: TRBJ2-2
D: NA
size: NA
V: TRBV7-2
DNA: TGTGCCAGCAGCTTAATACTAGCTCCCACCGGGGAGCTGTTTTTT
CDR3: CASSLILAPTGELFF

J: TRBJ2-1
D: NA
size: NA
V: TRBV18
DNA: TGTGCCAGCTCACCACCTTCGAGTGTGGCCTACAATGAGCAGTTCTTC
CDR3: CASSPPSSVAYNEQFF

J: TRBJ1-6
D: TRBD1
size: few
V: TRBV7-9
DNA: TGTGCCAGCAGCATTGGACAGGGTGATTCACCCCTCCACTTT
CDR3: CASSIGQGDSPLHF

J: TRBJ1-5
D: NA
size: few
V: TRBV6-4
DNA: TGTGCCAGCAGTGACACCTGGACAGATCAGCCCCAGCATTTT
CDR3: CASSDTWTDQPQHF

J: TRBJ1-2
D: NA
size: NA
V: TRBV2
DNA: TGTGCCAGCAGTGGATCACTTAACTATGGCTACACCTTC
CDR3: CASSGSLNYGYTF

J: TRBJ2-7
D: TRBD2
size: NA
V: TRBV7-9
DNA: TGTGCCAGCAGCCCGCGGGAGCATGGCGAGCAGTACTTC
CDR3: CASSPREHGEQYF

J: TRBJ1-5
D: NA
size: NA
V: TRBV28
DNA: TGTGCCAGCAGTTTATCCCGAGGGGGTTTTCAGCCCCAGCATTTT
CDR3: CASSLSRGGFQPQHF

J: TRBJ1-3
D: NA
size: NA
V: TRBV18
DNA: TGTGCCAGCTCACCACTGGCAGGGCGGTCTGGAAACACCATATATTTT
CDR3: CASSPLAGRSGNTIYF

J: TRBJ2-1
D: TRBD2
size: NA
V: TRBV19
DNA: TGTGCCAGTACCATGGGAGGGGTATCCGGGACTAGGGAGGGGAGTGAGCAGTTCTTC
CDR3: CASTMGGVSGTREGSEQFF

J: TRBJ1-1
D: TRBD1
size: NA
V: TRBV19
DNA: TGTGCCAGTAGTGGACAGGGTGGTTATTCTGAAGCTTTCTTT
CDR3: CASSGQGGYSEAFF

J: TRBJ1-2
D: TRBD1
size: NA
V: TRBV12-3/TRBV12-4
DNA: TGTGCCAGTACTCCAGGGGGCGCGGGAGGCTACACCTTC
CDR3: CASTPGGAGGYTF

J: TRBJ2-6
D: NA
size: once
V: TRBV5-1
DNA: TGCGCCAGCAGCCCAGTGGGGCCTGGGGCCAACGTCCTGACTTTC
CDR3: CASSPVGPGANVLTF

J: TRBJ2-3
D: TRBD1
size: NA
V: TRBV11-2
DNA: TGTGCCAGCAGCTTAGTGGGACAGGGGAGGGTTTCAGATACGCAGTATTTT
CDR3: CASSLVGQGRVSDTQYF

J: TRBJ2-2
D: NA
size: NA
V: TRBV4-3
DNA: TGCGCCAGCAGCCAAGATACCACTCCCCGTGCCGGGGAGCTGTTTTTT
CDR3: CASSQDTTPRAGELFF

J: TRBJ1-2
D: NA
size: NA
V: TRBV2
DNA: TGTGCCAGCAGTGCAGGGGCCCTATCCCCTAACTATGGCTACACCTTC
CDR3: CASSAGALSPNYGYTF

J: TRBJ1-6
D: TRBD1
size: NA
V: TRBV11-1
DNA: TGTGCCAGCAGCTACGGGACAGGGGGTCCACCCCTCCACTTT
CDR3: CASSYGTGGPPLHF

J: TRBJ2-5
D: NA
size: NA
V: TRBV15
DNA: TGTGCCACCAGCAGAGATTCCCACCCGAGAGAGACCCAGTACTTC
CDR3: CATSRDSHPRETQYF

J: TRBJ2-7
D: NA
size: once
V: TRBV6-5
DNA: TGTGCCAGCAGTTACAATACAGAGTACTACGAGCAGTACTTC
CDR3: CASSYNTEYYEQYF

J: TRBJ2-2
D: NA
size: NA
V: TRBV7-9
DNA: TGTGCCAGCAGCAAGGGGCGGGGCGGCACCGGGGAGCTGTTTTTT
CDR3: CASSKGRGGTGELFF

J: TRBJ2-3
D: TRBD1
size: NA
V: TRBV5-4
DNA: TGTGCCAGCAGCACCGGGACAGGGGGTACAGATACGCAGTATTTT
CDR3: CASSTGTGGTDTQYF

J: TRBJ2-3
D: TRBD1
size: NA
V: TRBV4-1
DNA: TGCGCCAGCAGGGGTTGGGACAGGGGCACAGATACGCAGTATTTT
CDR3: CASRGWDRGTDTQYF

J: TRBJ2-1
D: NA
size: NA
V: TRBV2
DNA: TGTGCCAGCAGTGAAAGGGGCAATGAGCAGTTCTTC
CDR3: CASSERGNEQFF

J: TRBJ1-3
D: NA
size: NA
V: TRBV12-5
DNA: TGTGCTAGTGGTTTTGGGGGCAGCCCTGGAAACACCATATATTTT
CDR3: CASGFGGSPGNTIYF

J: TRBJ2-7
D: NA
size: few
V: TRBV5-1
DNA: TGCGCCAGCAGACACCCTAGGGAGTACGAGCAGTACTTC
CDR3: CASRHPREYEQYF

J: TRBJ1-6
D: NA
size: NA
V: TRBV27
DNA: TGTGCCAGCAGTTTATCGTCCCAGGGCCCTAATCCCCTCCACTTT
CDR3: CASSLSSQGPNPLHF

J: TRBJ2-3
D: NA
size: NA
V: TRBV2
DNA: TGTGCCAGCAGTACCGGGACAGCGGGTAGCACAGATACGCAGTATTTT
CDR3: CASSTGTAGSTDTQYF

J: TRBJ1-1
D: NA
size: NA
V: TRBV3-1/TRBV3-2
DNA: TGTGCCAGCAGCCAAGAGGGAGCGCAAGCTTTCTTT
CDR3: CASSQEGAQAFF

J: TRBJ2-1
D: NA
size: NA
V: TRBV10-3
DNA: TGTGCCATCAGTGAGCCAGTAGCCGAATCCTACAATGAGCAGTTCTTC
CDR3: CAISEPVAESYNEQFF

J: TRBJ2-3
D: NA
size: NA
V: TRBV18
DNA: TGTGCCAGCTCACTATCCAGGTGGGGGCGAGTGGCAGATACGCAGTATTTT
CDR3: CASSLSRWGRVADTQYF

J: TRBJ1-2
D: TRBD1
size: NA
V: TRBV5-8
DNA: TGTGCCAGCAGCCCTAACAGGGGTAGTCTCTTC
CDR3: CASSPNRGSLF

J: TRBJ1-2
D: TRBD1
size: once
V: TRBV4-3
DNA: TGCGCCAGCAGCCAAGGACCCGGGACAGGAGTACGAATAGACTATGGCTACACCTTC
CDR3: CASSQGPGTGVRIDYGYTF

J: TRBJ1-2
D: TRBD1
size: NA
V: TRBV5-1
DNA: TGCGCCAGCAGCCCGAGGCAGGGGGCCTCAAACTATGGCTACACCTTC
CDR3: CASSPRQGASNYGYTF

J: TRBJ1-6
D: NA
size: NA
V: TRBV9
DNA: TGTGCCAGCAGCGTAGAGCAGGGTTTAGGTTCACCCCTCCACTTT
CDR3: CASSVEQGLGSPLHF